Shown below are 16 T cell receptor beta chains from a single sample sequenced in a study of cytomegalovirus exposure and HLA in healthy donors. PCR used 60 Vbeta primers and 13 Jbeta primers. Clones were read by immunoSEQ multiplex PCR, and TCRdb kept only the in-frame ones, dropping some. In the table there are under 200,000 clones, around 80% of which are singletons. Source material: PBMCs. These receptors originate from a girl aged 10-17 years in good health and CMV-seropositive.

The chain carries TRBV28 and TRBJ2-7, with TRBD2 as a possible D gene (6 bases). Per germline, CDR1 MDHEN and CDR2 SYDVKM. The CDR3 contains 19 residues. Trimming took off 3 bases at V and 5 bases at J, with 29 bases between the two ends. Here the CDR3 DNA reads TGTGCCAGCAGTTTGGTGACTAGTGACTTTCTCGCGGGGCTGGACGAGCAGTACTTC. Translated, it gives CASSLVTSDFLAGLDEQYF.

The chain employs TRBV5-1 and TRBJ1-2; TRBD1 matches 8 bases. In germline, CDR1 is SGHRS, CDR2 YFSETQ. The ends lost 3 bases at V and 6 bases at J; junction bases unmatched: 10. This CDR3 region has 15 residues. Here the CDR3 DNA reads TGCGCCAGCAGCTCGACGGTTTCAGGGGGCGATGGCTACACCTTC. Protein product: CASSSTVSGGDGYTF.

The chain couples TRBV5-1 to TRBJ1-2, with 9 bases matching TRBD1. This CDR3 has 13 residues. Per the germline V gene, CDR1 is SGHRS and CDR2 is YFSETQ. Germline trimming cut 4 bases from V and 9 bases from J; bases unmatched to any gene: 7. The CDR3 loop reads CASSDGQGSSYTF. The CDR3 DNA reads TGCGCCAGCAGCGATGGACAGGGGAGTAGCTACACCTTC.

The V call is TRBV10-2, the J call TRBJ2-5, with D possibly TRBD2 on 6 matching bases. V gave up 8 bases and J gave up 1 base, with 14 bases separating them. The CDR3 has 14 amino acids. The germline gives CDR1 WSHSY, CDR2 SAAADI. Here the CDR3 reads CASRLGTFQETQYF. CDR3 nucleotides: TGCGCCAGCCGTCTTGGGACTTTCCAAGAGACCCAGTACTTC.

This chain uses TRBV6-5 with TRBJ1-2, with TRBD1 matching 7 bases. After removal of 4 bases from V and 3 bases from J, the junction contained 11 bases not matched to a gene. This CDR3 has 16 residues. The germline V gene has CDR1 MNHEY and CDR2 SVGAGI. CDR3 residues: CASSSVTGILYYGYTF. CDR3 DNA: TGTGCCAGCAGTTCTGTGACAGGGATCCTTTACTATGGCTACACCTTC.

This sequence joins TRBV15 and TRBJ2-7; maybe TRBD2 (5 bases). Trimming shortened V by 1 base and J by 5 bases, and 12 bases separated the two germline ends. Germline V gene lookup returns CDR1 LNHNV and CDR2 YYDKDF (reference sequence). The CDR3 spans 14 residues. The DNA for the CDR3 is TGTGCCACCAGCAGAGGTGGGAGCGTAAACGAGCAGTACTTC. Translated: CATSRGGSVNEQYF.

V gene TRBV27 combines with J gene TRBJ1-5, with 7 positions matching TRBD1. CDR3 size: 15 residues. Per germline, CDR1 MNHEY and CDR2 SMNVEV (reference sequence). Losses at the gene ends were 5 bases for V and 0 bases for J; bases not matched to a gene: 4. CDR3 sequence: CASSAQGNSNQPQHF. CDR3 DNA: TGTGCCAGCAGTGCACAGGGGAATAGCAATCAGCCCCAGCATTTT.

The chain recombines TRBV5-1 with TRBJ1-1, with TRBD1 identical over 7 bases. Germline V gene data show CDR1 as SGHRS and CDR2 as YFSETQ. The CDR3 length is 12 residues. V lost 4 bases to trimming and J lost 8 bases; unmatched junction nucleotides: 5. CDR3 bases: TGCGCCAGCAGCGCCCTGGACAGGGAAGCTTTCTTT. Amino acids: CASSALDREAFF.

The rearrangement uses TRBV10-3 and TRBJ2-1; D might be TRBD1 (6 bases). The CDR3 contains 13 residues. Trimming pared 7 bases from V and 8 bases from J, leaving 15 bases between. Germline V CDR1 and CDR2: ENHRY, SYGVKD. CDR3 region: CAIMPGVSDEQFF. The CDR3 region has the DNA TGTGCCATCATGCCAGGGGTCTCAGATGAGCAGTTCTTC.

This clone has only a few counts. This chain joins TRBV11-1 and TRBJ1-1; D is unclear. V shed 5 bases and J shed 1 base, with 11 bases lying between them. CDR3 length equals 14 residues. Germline values: CDR1 SGHAT, CDR2 FQDESV (reference sequence). Here the CDR3 DNA reads TGTGCCAGCAGCCCAGTGGCCACGAACACTGAAGCTTTCTTT. Protein: CASSPVATNTEAFF.

Only one count was recorded for this clone. The chain is built from TRBV5-4 and TRBJ1-1; 8 bases align to TRBD1. This CDR3 is built from 12 residues. Germline values: CDR1 SGHNT, CDR2 YYREEE (reference sequence). V trimming: 10 bases; J trimming: 3 bases; junction bases outside the gene matches: 5. The CDR3 nucleotides are TGTGCCGGACAGGGAGGGGACACTGAAGCTTTCTTT. It translates to CAGQGGDTEAFF. Variable domain in full (rest from reference TRBV5-4 and TRBJ1-1): ETGVTQSPTHLIKTRGQQVTLRCSSQSGHNTVSWYQQALGQGPQFIFQYYREEENGRGNFPPRFSGLQFPNYSSELNVNALELDDSALYLCAGQGGDTEAFFGQGTRLTVV.

The chain is built from TRBV4-3 and TRBJ1-2; 8 nucleotides align to TRBD1. Trimming at V came to 0 bases and at J to 4 bases, leaving 10 bases not matched to a gene. CDR3 length: 17 residues. Germline V gene data show CDR1 as LGHNA and CDR2 as YSLEER. CDR3: CASSQDPGGASSYGYTF. The CDR3, as DNA: TGCGCCAGCAGCCAAGATCCAGGGGGCGCCTCTAGCTATGGCTACACCTTC.

This rearrangement joins TRBV28 to TRBJ2-5; D not resolved. Trimming pared 3 bases from V and 5 bases from J, leaving 10 bases between. In germline, CDR1 is MDHEN, CDR2 SYDVKM. CDR3 length equals 13 residues. CDR3 sequence (DNA): TGTGCCAGCAGTTTGGTTAGATATGAGACCCAGTACTTC. Its translation is CASSLVRYETQYF.

The gene calls are TRBV2 and TRBJ2-7; 10 bases agree with TRBD1. V dropped 8 bases and J dropped 3; count of bases not matched to a gene: 4. CDR1 SNHLY and CDR2 FYNNEI come from the germline V gene. The CDR3 length is 13 residues. In nucleotides, the CDR3 is TGTGCCAGCGGAGGACAGGGGGTCTACGAGCAGTACTTC. Translated, it gives CASGGQGVYEQYF.

This clone has a single count. The CDR3 loop is CAWSVGGSDEKLFF. DNA of the CDR3: TGTGCCTGGAGTGTAGGAGGGTCCGATGAAAAACTGTTTTTT. The chain recombines TRBV30 with TRBJ1-4; D unresolved. The ends were cut back, 0 bases at V and 6 bases at J, with 11 bases in the middle. The CDR3 runs 14 residues. Germline CDR1 is GTSNPN and CDR2 is SVGIG (reference sequence).

V is TRBV9 and J is TRBJ1-1; a possible D gene is TRBD1 (5 bases). This CDR3 has 15 residues. V was shortened by 4 bases and J by 4 bases, with 17 bases between the two germline ends. Per the germline V gene, CDR1 is SGDLS and CDR2 is YYNGEE. The CDR3 DNA follows: TGTGCCAGCAGCCCCCGGGAGGGGCAGTTCACTGAAGCTTTCTTT. Translated: CASSPREGQFTEAFF.